Below, 32 T cell receptor beta chains from the same sample are listed, as sequenced in a study of blood T cell repertoires in COVID-19. Assay: immunoSEQ multiplex PCR; the TCRdb copy retains only in-frame clones and omits some. Among about 88,000 clones listed, about 85% were seen once. Sequencing was performed on peripheral blood. These receptors all come from a male donor with acute or convalescent COVID-19.

The chain carries TRBV18 and TRBJ1-5; 7 positions match TRBD1. CDR1 KGHSH and CDR2 LQKENI come from the germline V gene. V lost 6 bases to trimming and J lost 7 bases; unmatched junction nucleotides: 3. The CDR3 sequence is 12 residues long. The CDR3 DNA reads as TGTGCCAGCTCCGTACAGGGGCAGCCCCAGCATTTT. Translated, it gives CASSVQGQPQHF.

The chain joins TRBV7-2 to TRBJ2-2; D call uncertain. The CDR3 is made up of 16 amino acids. The V end was cut by 2 bases, the J end by 0 bases, with 10 bases between. Germline V gives CDR1 SGHTA, CDR2 FQGNSA. CDR3 DNA sequence: TGTGCCAGCAGCTTAAACCGGTTTGCGAACACCGGGGAGCTGTTTTTT. It encodes CASSLNRFANTGELFF.

The chain employs TRBV18 and TRBJ1-1, with a weak D call TRBD1 (6 bases). CDR1 and CDR2 from the germline V gene are KGHSH and LQKENI. The germline V and J ends were trimmed by 5 bases and 3 bases, with 13 bases remaining between them. CDR3 size: 14 residues. CDR3 nucleotide sequence: TGTGCCAGCTCAAATGGGGGACATGACACTGAAGCTTTCTTT. Protein product: CASSNGGHDTEAFF.

This clone was detected a few times. This chain connects TRBV5-1 to TRBJ2-3, with D perhaps matching TRBD2 (5 bases). The germline gives CDR1 SGHRS, CDR2 YFSETQ. Trimming shortened V by 5 bases and J by 0 bases, and 10 bases separated the two germline ends. The CDR3 has 14 residues. CDR3 DNA: TGCGCCAGCAGTATGGGCGGGAGCACAGATACGCAGTATTTT. This translates into CASSMGGSTDTQYF.

The CDR3: CASSHRTVGASEAFF. For the CDR3, the DNA is TGTGCCAGCAGTCATAGGACAGTTGGGGCTTCCGAAGCTTTCTTT. The genes are TRBV6-5 and TRBJ1-1; the D gene is possibly TRBD1 (6 bases). CDR1 and CDR2 (germline): MNHEY, SVGAGI. V dropped 5 bases and J dropped 8 bases, with 21 bases sitting between them. This CDR3 is built from 15 residues.

The V call is TRBV5-1, the J call TRBJ2-2, with 12 bases matching TRBD1. Trimming cost V 6 bases and J 4 bases; bases outside gene matches: 7. The V gene's germline CDR1 is SGHRS and CDR2 YFSETQ. This CDR3 has 16 amino acids. The CDR3 sequence: CASNHPGQGATGELFF. The CDR3, as DNA: TGCGCCAGCAACCACCCGGGACAGGGGGCCACCGGGGAGCTGTTTTTT.

V usage is TRBV15 and J usage is TRBJ1-4; D unresolved. Per the germline V gene, CDR1 is LNHNV and CDR2 is YYDKDF (reference sequence). The CDR3 consists of 15 residues. Trimming took off 0 bases at V and 6 bases at J, with 11 bases between the two ends. CDR3 nucleotides: TGTGCCACCAGCAGAGATCCCGGGGTCCATGAAAAACTGTTTTTT. As protein: CATSRDPGVHEKLFF.

This clone was observed once. The V gene is TRBV2, the J gene TRBJ2-7; 10 bases line up with TRBD2. CDR3 length: 14 residues. Germline CDR1 reads SNHLY; CDR2 reads FYNNEI. The trim removed 6 bases at V and 6 bases at J, leaving 8 bases unmatched. This CDR3 reads CASRGQLAGLEQYF. CDR3 in DNA: TGTGCCAGCAGAGGACAACTAGCGGGGCTCGAGCAGTACTTC.

J is TRBJ1-6 and V is TRBV10-3, with unresolved D. The CDR3 consists of 15 residues. Per germline, CDR1 ENHRY and CDR2 SYGVKD. Trimming removed 2 bases at V and 10 bases at J, with 15 bases between. The CDR3 nucleotides are TGTGCCATCAGTGAGAGTGGCAGGTCCAACTCACCCCTCCACTTT. It encodes CAISESGRSNSPLHF.

The chain links TRBV5-1 to TRBJ1-3; TRBD1 matches 9 bases. The CDR3 consists of 16 residues. With V trimmed by 4 bases and J by 2 bases, 7 bases remained unmatched. The germline CDR1 and CDR2 sequences are SGHRS and YFSETQ. CDR3 DNA: TGCGCCAGCAGCGGGGGGACAGGGAACACTGGAAACACCATATATTTT. Amino acid sequence: CASSGGTGNTGNTIYF.

The chain employs TRBV30 and TRBJ2-5; 11 positions agree with TRBD2. CDR1 and CDR2 (germline): GTSNPN, SVGIG (reference sequence). The CDR3 sequence is 15 residues long. The ends lost 4 bases at V and 0 bases at J; junction bases unmatched: 4. The CDR3, as DNA: TGTGCCTGGAAACCTAGCGGGGGGTACCAAGAGACCCAGTACTTC. Amino acid sequence: CAWKPSGGYQETQYF.

The chain is built from TRBV5-4 and TRBJ2-2; maybe TRBD1 (5 bases). This CDR3 has 15 amino acids. Germline-derived CDR1 and CDR2 are SGHNT and YYREEE (reference sequence). V was shortened by 0 bases and J by 7 bases, with 13 bases between the two germline ends. The CDR3 reads CASSLVRQGGGELFF. DNA of the CDR3: TGTGCCAGCAGCTTGGTCAGGCAGGGTGGCGGGGAGCTGTTTTTT.

The chain couples TRBV15 to TRBJ1-1; the D gene is possibly TRBD1 (5 bases). Trimming took off 0 bases at V and 0 bases at J, with 8 bases between the two ends. The length of the CDR3 is 15 residues. Looked up from germline, CDR1 is LNHNV and CDR2 is YYDKDF (reference sequence). The CDR3 here is CATSRDGAVNTEAFF. In nucleotides, the CDR3 is TGTGCCACCAGCAGAGATGGGGCAGTGAACACTGAAGCTTTCTTT.

This rearrangement joins TRBV6-5 to TRBJ2-7; 9 bases match TRBD1. The CDR3 consists of 14 residues. Germline V gives CDR1 MNHEY, CDR2 SVGAGI. Trimming cost V 6 bases and J 1 base; bases outside gene matches: 4. CDR3 region: CASSRTGDSYEQYF. Here the CDR3 DNA reads TGTGCCAGCAGCAGGACAGGGGATTCCTACGAGCAGTACTTC.

This clone has only one observation. In DNA, the CDR3 is TGCGCCAGCAGCTTAGCGGGGGAGACAAGGTATTTGAATGAGCAGTTCTTC. Translating gives CASSLAGETRYLNEQFF. V and J are TRBV5-1 and TRBJ2-1, with 8 positions matching TRBD2. V shed 2 bases and J 7 bases; nucleotides not matched to a gene: 14. From germline, CDR1 is SGHRS and CDR2 YFSETQ. The CDR3 is 17 amino acids.

V and J are TRBV19 and TRBJ2-3; TRBD1 is a possible D gene (6 bases). Germline V gives CDR1 LNHDA, CDR2 SQIVND (reference sequence). Trimming took off 7 bases at V and 4 bases at J, with 18 bases between the two ends. This CDR3 is 15 amino acids long. The CDR3 DNA sequence: TGTGCCAGTAAGAGGGGGACGGGCTCCGCAGATACGCAGTATTTT. This gives the protein CASKRGTGSADTQYF.

The gene calls are TRBV7-9 and TRBJ2-3; D ambiguous. This CDR3 contains 17 residues. Between the trimmed V and J ends, which lost 1 base and 4 bases, there was a span of 18 bases. Germline values: CDR1 SEHNR, CDR2 FQNEAQ (reference sequence). CDR3 sequence: CASSLEISTELPDTQYF. The CDR3 bases are TGTGCCAGCAGCTTAGAGATTTCTACTGAGCTCCCAGATACGCAGTATTTT.

The rearrangement joins TRBV3-1 (or the pseudogene TRBV3-2) to TRBJ2-2; 7 nucleotides line up with TRBD1. Losses at the gene ends were 4 bases for V and 6 bases for J; bases not matched to a gene: 8. The germline V gene encodes CDR1 LGHDT and CDR2 YNNKEL (reference sequence). The CDR3 is made up of 15 amino acids. In DNA, the CDR3 is TGTGCCAGCAGCCCTGAGGACAGGTCCCCCGGGGAGCTGTTTTTT. Encoded protein: CASSPEDRSPGELFF.

In the case of this clone: One end of the junction does not line up with germline, which may come from a read error. The chain uses TRBV12-3 or TRBV12-4 and TRBJ2-1, with D possibly TRBD2 on 5 matching bases. The CDR3 runs to 8 residues. The CDR3 DNA reads as TGTGCCAGCACCCGGGAAGTCTTC. Protein product: CASTREVF.

J is TRBJ2-7 and V is TRBV7-8; TRBD2 is a possible D gene (5 bases). V was cut by 0 bases and J by 0 bases, with 6 bases left in between. CDR3 length: 14 amino acids. In germline, CDR1 is SGHVS, CDR2 FQNEAQ. The DNA for the CDR3 is TGTGCCAGCAGCTTAGCGGGGAGCTCCTACGAGCAGTACTTC. This gives the protein CASSLAGSSYEQYF.

This chain uses TRBV10-3 with TRBJ1-1; D might be TRBD1 (5 bases). Deletions cut 4 bases from V and 3 bases from J, with 9 bases between. Germline V gene data show CDR1 as ENHRY and CDR2 as SYGVKD. The CDR3 runs 13 residues. This CDR3 reads CAISGGDHTEAFF. The CDR3 DNA is TGTGCCATCAGTGGGGGGGATCACACTGAAGCTTTCTTT.

The genes are TRBV7-9 and TRBJ2-7; 8 positions agree with TRBD1. CDR1 is SEHNR and CDR2 is FQNEAQ in the germline V gene (reference sequence). The CDR3 covers 15 residues. V gave up 3 bases and J gave up 1 base; unmatched junction bases: 5. CDR3 DNA sequence: TGTGCCAGCAGCTTGTCAACAGGGGGGTCCTACGAGCAGTACTTC. Amino acid sequence: CASSLSTGGSYEQYF.

This clone was seen only once. This chain connects TRBV19 to TRBJ1-5, with D tentatively TRBD1 (5 bases). The germline CDR1 and CDR2 sequences are LNHDA and SQIVND (reference sequence). The ends were cut back, 3 bases at V and 0 bases at J, with 9 bases in the middle. The CDR3 consists of 15 residues. CDR3 nucleotides: TGTGCCAGTAGTATCGGCAGGGCTAGCAATCAGCCCCAGCATTTT. Translated, it gives CASSIGRASNQPQHF.

The rearrangement links TRBV3-1 (or the pseudogene TRBV3-2) to TRBJ2-3; 8 bases are shared with TRBD2. There are 15 residues in the CDR3. The V gene end was trimmed by 4 bases and the J gene end by 0 bases; junction bases not matched to a gene: 3. Germline values: CDR1 LGHDT, CDR2 YNNKEL (reference sequence). The CDR3 is CASSPAGGSTDTQYF. For the CDR3, the DNA is TGTGCCAGCAGCCCCGCGGGGGGTAGCACAGATACGCAGTATTTT.

This chain links TRBV3-1 (or the pseudogene TRBV3-2) with TRBJ2-7; D gene unclear. V was trimmed by 0 bases and J by 6 bases, leaving 9 bases between them. The CDR3 is 13 residues long. CDR1 is LGHDT, CDR2 YNNKEL, per germline (reference sequence). The CDR3 sequence is CASSQDRGREQYF. In nucleotides, the CDR3 is TGTGCCAGCAGCCAAGATCGAGGCCGCGAGCAGTACTTC.

This rearrangement joins TRBV5-1 to TRBJ1-6; 10 positions match TRBD1. Germline V gene lookup returns CDR1 SGHRS and CDR2 YFSETQ. V lost 2 bases, J lost 5 bases, and 4 bases stayed unmatched. CDR3 length: 16 amino acids. The CDR3 spells CASSFGTGEDNSPLHF. The CDR3, as DNA: TGCGCCAGCAGCTTCGGGACAGGGGAGGATAATTCACCCCTCCACTTT.

This chain connects TRBV3-1 (or the pseudogene TRBV3-2) to TRBJ2-7; 8 bases are a match to TRBD1. V trimming: 6 bases; J trimming: 5 bases; junction bases outside the gene matches: 9. CDR1 LGHDT and CDR2 YNNKEL come from the germline V gene (reference sequence). The CDR3 sequence is 14 residues long. The CDR3 region is CASRGQGASNEQYF. The CDR3 bases are TGTGCCAGCAGAGGGCAGGGGGCTTCAAACGAGCAGTACTTC.

J is TRBJ1-2 and V is TRBV6-8, with D maybe TRBD1 (5 bases). The CDR3 extends over 12 amino acids. With 8 bases removed from V and 4 bases from J, the gap between germline ends came to 11 bases. Germline V gene sequence: CDR1 MNHGY, CDR2 SAAAGT. This chain's CDR3 is CASGQGRYGYTF. The CDR3 coding sequence is TGTGCCAGCGGCCAGGGCCGCTATGGCTACACCTTC.

The count of this clone is one. The gene calls are TRBV15 and TRBJ1-2; 9 nucleotides match TRBD1. V dropped 5 bases and J dropped 6; count of bases not matched to a gene: 4. Germline CDR1 is LNHNV and CDR2 is YYDKDF (reference sequence). This CDR3 has 13 residues. For the CDR3, the DNA is TGTGCCACCAGCGAGGGACAGGGAGATGGCTACACCTTC. This gives the protein CATSEGQGDGYTF.

This clone is a singleton in its sample. CDR3 sequence (DNA): TGTGCCAGCAGCGACACTAGGAACACCGGGGAGCTGTTTTTT. Translated, it gives CASSDTRNTGELFF. This chain joins TRBV5-4 and TRBJ2-2, with D maybe TRBD2 (5 bases). The CDR3 loop spans 14 amino acids. Germline V gene lookup returns CDR1 SGHNT and CDR2 YYREEE (reference sequence). V lost 4 bases to trimming and J lost 1 base, with 8 bases between them.

This rearrangement joins TRBV19 to TRBJ2-6, with D unclear. The V gene lost 5 bases and the J gene lost 0 bases, with 5 bases spanning the gap. This CDR3 comprises 14 residues. Germline CDR1 reads LNHDA; CDR2 reads SQIVND (reference sequence). The CDR3: CASSLSSGANVLTF. The CDR3 DNA is TGTGCCAGTAGTCTAAGCTCTGGGGCCAACGTCCTGACTTTC.

CDR3 loop: CASSSNDKIYEQYF. Here the CDR3 DNA reads TGTGCCAGCAGTTCCAATGACAAAATCTACGAGCAGTACTTC. This sequence joins TRBV27 and TRBJ2-7; D uncertain. The CDR3 spans 14 residues. Deletions cut 4 bases from V and 3 bases from J, with 13 bases between. Per the germline V gene, CDR1 is MNHEY and CDR2 is SMNVEV (reference sequence).